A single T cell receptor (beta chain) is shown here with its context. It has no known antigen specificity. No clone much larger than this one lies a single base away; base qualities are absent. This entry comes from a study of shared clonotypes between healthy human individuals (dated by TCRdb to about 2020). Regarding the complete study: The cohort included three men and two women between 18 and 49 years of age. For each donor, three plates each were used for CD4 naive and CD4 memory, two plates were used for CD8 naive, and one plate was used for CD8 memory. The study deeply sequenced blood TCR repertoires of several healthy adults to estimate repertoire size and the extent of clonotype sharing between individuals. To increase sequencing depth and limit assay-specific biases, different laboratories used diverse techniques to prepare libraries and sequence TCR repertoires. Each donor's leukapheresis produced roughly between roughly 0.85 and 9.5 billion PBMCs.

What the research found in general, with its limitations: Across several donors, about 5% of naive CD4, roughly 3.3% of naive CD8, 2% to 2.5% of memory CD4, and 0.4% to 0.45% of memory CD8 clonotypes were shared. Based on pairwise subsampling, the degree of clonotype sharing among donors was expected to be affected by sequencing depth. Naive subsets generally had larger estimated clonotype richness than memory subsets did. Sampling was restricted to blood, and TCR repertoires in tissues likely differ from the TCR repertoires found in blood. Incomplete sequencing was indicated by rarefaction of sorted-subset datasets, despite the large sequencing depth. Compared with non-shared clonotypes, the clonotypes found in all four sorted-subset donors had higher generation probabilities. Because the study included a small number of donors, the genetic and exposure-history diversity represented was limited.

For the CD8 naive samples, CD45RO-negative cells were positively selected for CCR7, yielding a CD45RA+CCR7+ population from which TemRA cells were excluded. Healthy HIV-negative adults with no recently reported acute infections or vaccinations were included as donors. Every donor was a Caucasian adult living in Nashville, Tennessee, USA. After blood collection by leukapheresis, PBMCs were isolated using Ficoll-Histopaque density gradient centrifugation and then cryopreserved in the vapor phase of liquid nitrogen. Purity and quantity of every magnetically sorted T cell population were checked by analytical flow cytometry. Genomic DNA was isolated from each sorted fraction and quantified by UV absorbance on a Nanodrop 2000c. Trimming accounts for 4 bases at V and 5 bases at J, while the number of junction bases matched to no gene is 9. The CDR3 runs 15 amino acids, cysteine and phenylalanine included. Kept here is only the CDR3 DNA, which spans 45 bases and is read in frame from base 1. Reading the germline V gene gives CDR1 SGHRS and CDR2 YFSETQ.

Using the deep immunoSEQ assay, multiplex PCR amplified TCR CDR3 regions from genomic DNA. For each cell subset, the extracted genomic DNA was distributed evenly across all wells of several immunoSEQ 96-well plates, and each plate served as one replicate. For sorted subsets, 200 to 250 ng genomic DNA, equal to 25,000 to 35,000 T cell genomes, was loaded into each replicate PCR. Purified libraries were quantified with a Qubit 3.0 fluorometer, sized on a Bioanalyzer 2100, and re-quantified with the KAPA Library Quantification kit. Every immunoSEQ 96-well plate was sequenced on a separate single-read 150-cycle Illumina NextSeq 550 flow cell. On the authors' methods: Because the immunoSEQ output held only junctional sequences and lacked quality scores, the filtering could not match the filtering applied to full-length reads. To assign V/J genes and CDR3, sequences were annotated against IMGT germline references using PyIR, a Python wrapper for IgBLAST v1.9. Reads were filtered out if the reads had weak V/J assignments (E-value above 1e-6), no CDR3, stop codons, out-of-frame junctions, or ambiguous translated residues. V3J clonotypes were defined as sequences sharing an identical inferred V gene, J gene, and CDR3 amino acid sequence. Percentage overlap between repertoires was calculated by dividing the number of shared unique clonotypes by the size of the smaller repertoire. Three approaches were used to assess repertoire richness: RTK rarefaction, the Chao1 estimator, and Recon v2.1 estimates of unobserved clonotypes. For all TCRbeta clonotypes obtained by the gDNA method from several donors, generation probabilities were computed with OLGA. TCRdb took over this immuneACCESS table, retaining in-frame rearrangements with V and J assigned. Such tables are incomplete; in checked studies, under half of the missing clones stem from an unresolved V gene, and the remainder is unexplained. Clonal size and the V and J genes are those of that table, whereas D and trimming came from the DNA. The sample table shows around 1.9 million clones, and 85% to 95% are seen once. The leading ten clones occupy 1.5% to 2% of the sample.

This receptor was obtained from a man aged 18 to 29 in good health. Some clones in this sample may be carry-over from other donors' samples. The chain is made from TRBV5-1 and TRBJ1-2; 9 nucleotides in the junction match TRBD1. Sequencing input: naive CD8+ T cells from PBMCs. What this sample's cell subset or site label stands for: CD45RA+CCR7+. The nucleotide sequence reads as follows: TGCGCCAGCAGCCCAGAACCCGGGACAGGGTATGGCTACACCTTC. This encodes CASSPEPGTGYGYTF.